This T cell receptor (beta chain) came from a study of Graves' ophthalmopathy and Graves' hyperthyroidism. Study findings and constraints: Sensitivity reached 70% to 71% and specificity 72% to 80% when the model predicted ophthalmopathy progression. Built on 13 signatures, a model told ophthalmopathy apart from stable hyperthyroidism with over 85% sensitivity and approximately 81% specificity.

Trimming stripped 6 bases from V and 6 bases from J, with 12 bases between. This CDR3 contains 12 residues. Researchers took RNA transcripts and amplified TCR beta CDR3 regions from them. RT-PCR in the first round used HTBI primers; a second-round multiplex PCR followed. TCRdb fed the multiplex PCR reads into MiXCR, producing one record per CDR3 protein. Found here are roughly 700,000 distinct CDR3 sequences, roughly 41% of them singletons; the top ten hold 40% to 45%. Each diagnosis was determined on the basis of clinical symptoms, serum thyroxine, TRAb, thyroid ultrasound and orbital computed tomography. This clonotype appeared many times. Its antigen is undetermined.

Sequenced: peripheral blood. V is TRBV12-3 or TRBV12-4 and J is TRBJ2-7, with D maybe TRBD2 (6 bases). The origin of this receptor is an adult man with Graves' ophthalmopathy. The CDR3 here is CASSGGRSEQYF. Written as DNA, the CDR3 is TGTGCCAGCAGCGGGGGACGGTCCGAGCAGTACTTC.